Listed below are T cell receptor beta chains from one sample, sequenced in a study of blood T cell repertoires in COVID-19. Sequencing was performed with immunoSEQ multiplex PCR; in TCRdb, only in-frame clones are kept and a portion is missing. The sample holds about 220,000 clones, around 82% seen once. The sample taken for sequencing was peripheral blood. The receptors come from a middle-aged woman with active or convalescent COVID-19. Each CDR3 is given with its conserved first and last residue. D genes are given only for firm matches. Rows may omit the clone size; those that give it use once, few, many or a size class.

J gene | V gene | D gene | clone size | CDR3 DNA | CDR3 protein
TRBJ2-7 | TRBV7-9 | NA | NA | TGTGCCAGCAGCTTGGGTGGACAGAAAGGCCACGAGCAGTACTTC | CASSLGGQKGHEQYF
TRBJ1-4 | TRBV6-1 | TRBD1 | NA | TGTGCCAGCAGTGAATCGGGGACAGGCCCTAATAGTGAAAAACTGTTTTTT | CASSESGTGPNSEKLFF
TRBJ1-2 | TRBV4-1 | NA | few | TGCGCCAGCAGCCAAGATTCTGGGACAACCTATGGCTACACCTTC | CASSQDSGTTYGYTF
TRBJ1-1 | TRBV19 | NA | NA | TGTGCCAGTAGGCTACAGTGGAACACTGAAGCTTTCTTT | CASRLQWNTEAFF
TRBJ1-5 | TRBV3-1/TRBV3-2 | TRBD1 | few | TGTGCCAGCAGCCGGACAGGGCAGCCCCAGCATTTT | CASSRTGQPQHF
TRBJ2-7 | TRBV7-9 | NA | NA | TGTGCCAGCAGCTTTGGTCTAGTTGGGTCCTACGAGCAGTACTTC | CASSFGLVGSYEQYF
TRBJ2-3 | TRBV4-2 | TRBD2 | NA | TGTGCCAGCAGCCAACCTAGCGGGGGTTCTACAGATACGCAGTATTTT | CASSQPSGGSTDTQYF
TRBJ2-1 | TRBV9 | TRBD2 | NA | TGTGCCAGCAGCGAATCTAGCGGGTCCTACAATGAGCAGTTCTTC | CASSESSGSYNEQFF
TRBJ1-2 | TRBV15 | TRBD1 | NA | TGTGCCACCAGCAGGAAGTTACAGGGGGGCTACACCTTC | CATSRKLQGGYTF
TRBJ2-2 | TRBV28 | NA | NA | TGTGCCAGCAGTCTTCCCCCCACCGGGGAGCTGTTTTTT | CASSLPPTGELFF
TRBJ2-5 | TRBV2 | NA | NA | TGTGCCAGCAGCCAGACAGGCGTTTATGAGACCCAGTACTTC | CASSQTGVYETQYF
TRBJ1-1 | TRBV29-1 | NA | NA | TGCAGCGTTGAGGGGGGGATGAACACTGAAGCTTTCTTT | CSVEGGMNTEAFF
TRBJ1-1 | TRBV2 | NA | NA | TGTGCCAGCAACCAACAGGCCTTGAACACTGAAGCTTTCTTT | CASNQQALNTEAFF
TRBJ2-7 | TRBV6-1 | NA | NA | TGTGCCAGCAGTGAAGCAGCCAGGGCAAACGAGCAGTACTTC | CASSEAARANEQYF
TRBJ1-2 | TRBV3-1/TRBV3-2 | TRBD1 | many | TGTGCCAGCAGCCATCGGACAGGGGTGCTAGGCTATGGCTACACCTTC | CASSHRTGVLGYGYTF
TRBJ2-7 | TRBV7-2 | NA | NA | TGTGCCAGCAGCTTAGGTCCGAGATCCTACGAGCAGTACTTC | CASSLGPRSYEQYF
TRBJ2-7 | TRBV9 | NA | NA | TGTGCCAGCAGCCCTCGGACATTCTCCTACGAGCAGTACTTC | CASSPRTFSYEQYF
TRBJ1-4 | TRBV15 | NA | NA | TGTGCCACCAGCAGAGATAGGGGGGAGGGTGAAAAACTGTTTTTT | CATSRDRGEGEKLFF
TRBJ2-1 | TRBV4-1 | TRBD2 | NA | TGCGCCAGCAGCTACAGCGGGAGTCCTTACAATGAGCAGTTCTTC | CASSYSGSPYNEQFF
TRBJ1-2 | TRBV3-1/TRBV3-2 | NA | NA | TGTGCCAGCAGGGCTACCGAGGATGGCTACACCTTC | CASRATEDGYTF
TRBJ2-3 | TRBV18 | TRBD2 | NA | TGTGCCAGCTCCCGCCCGCGCGGGGGGGCCGACACAGATACGCAGTATTTT | CASSRPRGGADTDTQYF
TRBJ1-2 | TRBV25-1 | TRBD1 | NA | TGTGCCAGCAGTGAGGGGACAGGTGGGATTATGAACTATGGCTACACCTTC | CASSEGTGGIMNYGYTF
TRBJ1-6 | TRBV12-3/TRBV12-4 | NA | NA | TGTGCCAGCAGTTTACGGGGGTATTCACCCCTCCACTTT | CASSLRGYSPLHF
TRBJ2-1 | TRBV3-1/TRBV3-2 | NA | NA | TGTGCCAGCAGCCAAGCCTCAGGGCACGGGCAGTTCTTC | CASSQASGHGQFF
TRBJ1-2 | TRBV3-1/TRBV3-2 | NA | NA | TGTGCCAGCAGCCCCCCAGACAGCTTCTATGGCTACACCTTC | CASSPPDSFYGYTF
TRBJ2-7 | TRBV7-9 | TRBD2 | NA | TGTGCCAGCAGCTTGGAGAGCGGGAGTTACGAGCAGTACTTC | CASSLESGSYEQYF
TRBJ1-2 | TRBV6-4 | NA | NA | TGTGCCAGCAGTCATTCCGGGACACCGAGAGATGGCTACACCTTC | CASSHSGTPRDGYTF
TRBJ2-1 | TRBV12-5 | TRBD2 | few | TGTGCTAGTGGTAGCCCCTCGCGGGGGGGCCTCCACAATGAGCAGTTCTTC | CASGSPSRGGLHNEQFF
TRBJ1-1 | TRBV7-9 | TRBD1 | NA | TGTGCCAGCAGCTTCAGGGGGCGCGACACTGAAGCTTTCTTT | CASSFRGRDTEAFF
TRBJ2-3 | TRBV7-9 | TRBD2 | NA | TGTGCCAGCAGCTTACGGGGACTAGCAGATACGCAGTATTTT | CASSLRGLADTQYF
TRBJ1-2 | TRBV7-9 | NA | NA | TGTGCCAGCAGCTTTACAGGGATTCGTAAGCATGGCTACACCTTC | CASSFTGIRKHGYTF
TRBJ2-5 | TRBV11-3 | NA | NA | TGTGCCAGCAGCCCCTCGGAGACCCAGTACTTC | CASSPSETQYF
TRBJ2-6 | TRBV14 | NA | NA | TGTGCCAGCAGTCGAATCACAGGGGCCAACGTCCTGACTTTC | CASSRITGANVLTF
TRBJ1-1 | TRBV10-3 | NA | NA | TGTGCCATCACCGAAAAACAGGGTTTAACTGAAGCTTTCTTT | CAITEKQGLTEAFF
TRBJ2-7 | TRBV2 | TRBD2 | NA | TGTGCCAGCAATCAAGCGGGAGGCGACGAGCAGTACTTC | CASNQAGGDEQYF
TRBJ1-2 | TRBV3-1/TRBV3-2 | NA | NA | TGTGCCAGCAGCCACCGTCCAGGGTGGGGCTACACCTTC | CASSHRPGWGYTF
TRBJ2-7 | TRBV13 | NA | NA | TGTGCCAGCAGCCGCGCCCCTAGCGTCCCTCCCTACGAGCAGTACTTC | CASSRAPSVPPYEQYF
TRBJ2-5 | TRBV27 | NA | NA | TGTGCCAGCAGTTTACTAGGGGGGGAAAAGGAAGAGACCCAGTACTTC | CASSLLGGEKEETQYF
TRBJ1-6 | TRBV11-3 | NA | NA | TGTGCCAGCAGCTTATTATCAGGGGCCTCACCCCTCCACTTT | CASSLLSGASPLHF
TRBJ1-1 | TRBV7-2 | NA | NA | TGTGCCAGCAGCCCCCGGAGGGCAGGGTTAAACACTGAAGCTTTCTTT | CASSPRRAGLNTEAFF
TRBJ1-5 | TRBV30 | NA | NA | TGTGCCTGGAGTGTACCGGGGAACAATCAGCCCCAGCATTTT | CAWSVPGNNQPQHF
TRBJ2-7 | TRBV29-1 | NA | NA | TGCAGCGTTCCAGGGGCGGGGAGGGCCGAGCAGTACTTC | CSVPGAGRAEQYF
TRBJ1-6 | TRBV6-2/TRBV6-3 | TRBD1 | NA | TGTGCCAGCAGTTCCGGGACAGGGGGAAGTTCACCCCTCCACTTT | CASSSGTGGSSPLHF
TRBJ2-1 | TRBV6-1 | NA | NA | TGTGCCAGCAGTGAAGGAGGGGGTAATGAGCAGTTCTTC | CASSEGGGNEQFF
TRBJ1-4 | TRBV4-3 | NA | few | TGCGCCAGCAGCCAAGCTCCAACGGGGGGCCGGACCTCAAATGAAAAACTGTTTTTT | CASSQAPTGGRTSNEKLFF
TRBJ2-1 | TRBV4-2 | NA | NA | TGTGCCAGCGGCCGGGGGCCCAATGAGCAGTTCTTC | CASGRGPNEQFF
TRBJ1-6 | TRBV5-1 | NA | NA | TGCGCCAGCGCACAAGGGGTTTCCCATTCACCCCTCCACTTT | CASAQGVSHSPLHF
TRBJ1-2 | TRBV27 | TRBD1 | NA | TGTGCCACAAGGACAGGGGGCCGCGGGGCCTATGGCTACACCTTC | CATRTGGRGAYGYTF